Many counts were recorded for the clone carrying this T cell receptor beta chain. The antigen is undetermined. These data belong to a study of T-cell memory formation after mild COVID-19. Study outcomes and limitations: The pre-infection memory compartment contained some responding clones, suggesting cross-reactive memory joined.

TCRdb recomputed calls from the 5' RACE reads with MiXCR, one row per CDR3 protein. This sample has 130,000 to 150,000 distinct CDR3 sequences; about 5.5% occur once, and the top ten carry around 2%. The sample was PBMCs or a T cell subset sorted from them (not recorded which). The receptor's source is an adult woman who had mild COVID-19 (a few samples of this study predate the infection). Cell type and time point are not known.

Here the CDR3 reads CASSLETGGGNEQFF. The CDR3 DNA reads as TGCGCCAGCAGCTTGGAAACAGGGGGAGGGAATGAGCAGTTCTTC. The genes are TRBV5-1 and TRBJ2-1, with D possibly being TRBD1 (8 bases). Per the germline V gene, CDR1 is SGHRS and CDR2 is YFSETQ. The CDR3 loop spans 15 amino acids. The V and J ends lost 0 bases and 7 bases respectively, with 14 bases between them.